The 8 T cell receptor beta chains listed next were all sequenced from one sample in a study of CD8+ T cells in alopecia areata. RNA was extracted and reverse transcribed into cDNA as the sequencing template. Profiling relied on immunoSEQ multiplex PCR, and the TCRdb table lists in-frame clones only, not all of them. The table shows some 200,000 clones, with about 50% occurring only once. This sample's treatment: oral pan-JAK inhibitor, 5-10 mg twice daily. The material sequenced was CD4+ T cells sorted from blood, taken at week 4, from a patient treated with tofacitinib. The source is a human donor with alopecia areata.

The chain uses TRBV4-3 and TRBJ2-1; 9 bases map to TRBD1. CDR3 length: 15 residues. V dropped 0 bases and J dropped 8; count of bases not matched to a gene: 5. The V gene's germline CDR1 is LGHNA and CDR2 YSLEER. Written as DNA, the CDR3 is TGCGCCAGCAGCCAAGAAGCGGACAGGGGTCATGAGCAGTTCTTC. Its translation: CASSQEADRGHEQFF.

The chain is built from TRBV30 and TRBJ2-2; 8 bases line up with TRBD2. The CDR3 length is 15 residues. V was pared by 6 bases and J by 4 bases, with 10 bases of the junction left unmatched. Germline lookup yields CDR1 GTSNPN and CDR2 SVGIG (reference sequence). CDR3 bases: TGTGCCTGCCCCCGGGGGGGGGCCCTCACCGGGGAGCTGTTTTTT. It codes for CACPRGGALTGELFF.

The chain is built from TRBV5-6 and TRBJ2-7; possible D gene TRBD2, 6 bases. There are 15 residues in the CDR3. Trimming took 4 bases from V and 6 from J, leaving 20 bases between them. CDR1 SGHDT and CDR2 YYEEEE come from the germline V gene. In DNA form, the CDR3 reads TGTGCCAGCAGCGGGAGGTCCACGAATATCGTCGAGCAGTACTTC. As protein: CASSGRSTNIVEQYF.

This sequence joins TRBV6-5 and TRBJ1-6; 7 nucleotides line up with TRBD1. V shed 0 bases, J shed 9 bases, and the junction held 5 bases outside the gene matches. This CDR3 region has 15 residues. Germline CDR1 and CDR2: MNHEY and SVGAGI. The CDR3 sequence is CASSYSTGNTSPLHF. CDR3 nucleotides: TGTGCCAGCAGTTACTCGACAGGGAATACTTCACCCCTCCACTTT.

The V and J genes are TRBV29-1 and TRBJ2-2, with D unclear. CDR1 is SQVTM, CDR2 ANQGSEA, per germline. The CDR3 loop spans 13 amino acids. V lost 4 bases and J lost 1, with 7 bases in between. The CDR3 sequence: CSVGPRNTGELFF. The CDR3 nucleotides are TGCAGCGTTGGACCGAGGAACACCGGGGAGCTGTTTTTT.

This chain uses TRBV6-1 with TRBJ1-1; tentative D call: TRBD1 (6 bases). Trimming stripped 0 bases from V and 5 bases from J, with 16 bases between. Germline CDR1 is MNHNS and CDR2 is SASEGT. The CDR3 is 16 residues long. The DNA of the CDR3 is TGTGCCAGCAGTGAAGCGCGATTTCAGGGGATGACTGAAGCTTTCTTT. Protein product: CASSEARFQGMTEAFF.

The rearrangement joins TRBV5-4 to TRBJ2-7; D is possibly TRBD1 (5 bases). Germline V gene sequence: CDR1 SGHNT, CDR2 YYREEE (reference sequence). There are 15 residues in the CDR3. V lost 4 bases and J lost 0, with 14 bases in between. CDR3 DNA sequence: TGTGCCAGCAGCCACGGACAAAGGAGCTCCTACGAGCAGTACTTC. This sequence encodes CASSHGQRSSYEQYF.

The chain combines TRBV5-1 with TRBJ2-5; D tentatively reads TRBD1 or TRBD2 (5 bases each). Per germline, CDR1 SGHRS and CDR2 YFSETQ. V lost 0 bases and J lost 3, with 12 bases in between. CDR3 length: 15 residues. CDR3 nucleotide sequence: TGCGCCAGCAGCTTGGGAGGGGCTTTGGAAGAGACCCAGTACTTC. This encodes CASSLGGALEETQYF.